These T cell receptor beta chains were read from a single sample in a study of cytomegalovirus exposure and HLA in healthy donors. Sequencing used immunoSEQ multiplex PCR; TCRdb keeps in-frame clones, though not all of them. The sample has roughly 150,000 clones, roughly three quarters seen once. The sequenced material came from PBMCs. These receptors all stem from a middle-aged woman in good health and CMV-seronegative. Each CDR3 is given with its conserved first and last residue. D genes are given only for firm matches. The listing skips clone size in some rows; elsewhere it reads once, few, many or a size class.

CDR3aa	CDR3nt	abundance	d_gene	len	j_gene	v_gene
CASSFHPGPIEKLFF	TGTGCCAGCAGTTTCCATCCAGGGCCCATCGAAAAACTGTTTTTT	-	-	15	TRBJ1-4	TRBV28
CASRLGQGGGQYF	TGTGCCAGCAGATTGGGACAGGGGGGAGGGCAGTACTTC	-	TRBD1	13	TRBJ2-7	TRBV2
CASSRGGSIYEQYF	TGTGCCAGCAGTCGGGGGGGATCCATCTACGAGCAGTACTTC	-	TRBD2	14	TRBJ2-7	TRBV28
CASTPESESTDTQYF	TGTGCCAGCACCCCGGAGTCCGAAAGCACAGATACGCAGTATTTT	-	-	15	TRBJ2-3	TRBV2
CATSRDVRGDEQYF	TGTGCCACCAGCAGAGATGTCAGGGGGGACGAGCAGTACTTC	-	-	14	TRBJ2-7	TRBV15
CASSLRSRGGLDTDTQYF	TGCGCCAGCAGCTTAAGATCCCGAGGGGGCCTAGACACAGATACGCAGTATTTT	few	TRBD1	18	TRBJ2-3	TRBV5-1
CASSKVRGQLPRDIQYF	TGTGCCAGCAGCAAAGTTCGGGGACAGTTGCCTAGGGACATTCAGTACTTC	few	-	17	TRBJ2-4	TRBV21-1
CASRLTGVQPQHF	TGTGCCAGCAGATTGACAGGGGTACAGCCCCAGCATTTT	-	TRBD1	13	TRBJ1-5	TRBV28
CSSSLKGGSYNEQFF	TGTTCCAGCAGCTTAAAAGGGGGCTCCTACAATGAGCAGTTCTTC	-	-	15	TRBJ2-1	TRBV7-9
CASSLGQGTTSTDTQYF	TGCGCCAGCAGCTTGGGTCAGGGGACAACTAGCACAGATACGCAGTATTTT	few	-	17	TRBJ2-3	TRBV5-1
CASSWQGGDREQYF	TGTGCCAGCAGTTGGCAGGGAGGGGATCGCGAGCAGTACTTC	-	TRBD2	14	TRBJ2-7	TRBV28
CASSEVGAYEQYF	TGTGCCAGCAGTGAAGTCGGAGCCTACGAGCAGTACTTC	-	-	13	TRBJ2-7	TRBV6-1